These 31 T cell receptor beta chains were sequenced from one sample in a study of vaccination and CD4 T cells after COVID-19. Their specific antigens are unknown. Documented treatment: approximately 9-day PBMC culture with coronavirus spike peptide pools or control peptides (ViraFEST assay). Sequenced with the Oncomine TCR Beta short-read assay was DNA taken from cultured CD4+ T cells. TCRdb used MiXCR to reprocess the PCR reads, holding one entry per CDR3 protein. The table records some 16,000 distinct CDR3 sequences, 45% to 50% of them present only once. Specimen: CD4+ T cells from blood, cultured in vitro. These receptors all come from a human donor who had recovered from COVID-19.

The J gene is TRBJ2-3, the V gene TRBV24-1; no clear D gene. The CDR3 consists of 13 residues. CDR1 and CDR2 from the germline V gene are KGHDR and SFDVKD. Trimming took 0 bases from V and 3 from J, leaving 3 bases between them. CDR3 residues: CATSDLLTDTQYF. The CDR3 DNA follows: TGTGCCACCAGTGATTTGTTAACAGATACGCAGTATTTT.

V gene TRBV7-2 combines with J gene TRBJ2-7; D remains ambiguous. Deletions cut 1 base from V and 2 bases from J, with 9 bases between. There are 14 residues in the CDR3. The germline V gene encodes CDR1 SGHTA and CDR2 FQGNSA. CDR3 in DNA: TGTGCCAGCAGCTTAGGGGCGGAAGCCTACGAGCAGTACTTC. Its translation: CASSLGAEAYEQYF.

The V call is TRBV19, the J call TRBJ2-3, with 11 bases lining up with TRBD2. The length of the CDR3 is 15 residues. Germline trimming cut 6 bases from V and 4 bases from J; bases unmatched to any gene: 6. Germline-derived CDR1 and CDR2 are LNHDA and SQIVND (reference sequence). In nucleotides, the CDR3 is TGTGCCAGTAGAAATAGCGGGAGGGCCCCAGATACGCAGTATTTT. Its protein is CASRNSGRAPDTQYF.

The DNA of the CDR3 is TGTGCCAGCAGTCTTGGGACAGGGACAGGGAGAGGATCTGGAAACACCATATATTTT. This translates into CASSLGTGTGRGSGNTIYF. The chain links TRBV6-1 to TRBJ1-3, with TRBD1 matching over 9 bases. Germline-derived CDR1 and CDR2 are MNHNS and SASEGT. Trimming removed 5 bases from V and 1 base from J; junction bases left unmatched: 15. CDR3 length: 19 amino acids.

CDR3 sequence reads: CASSGGRTVLETQYF. The CDR3 DNA sequence: TGTGCCAGCAGTGGCGGACGGACGGTACTCGAGACCCAGTACTTC. This sequence joins TRBV6-1 and TRBJ2-5; D unclear. The CDR3 contains 15 residues. V lost 4 bases and J 5 bases, leaving 17 bases between the germline ends. From germline, CDR1 is MNHNS and CDR2 SASEGT.

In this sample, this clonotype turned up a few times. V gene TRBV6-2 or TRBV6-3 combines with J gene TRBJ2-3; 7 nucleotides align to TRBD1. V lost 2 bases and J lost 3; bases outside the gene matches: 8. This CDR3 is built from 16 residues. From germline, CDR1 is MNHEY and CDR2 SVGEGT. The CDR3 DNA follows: TGTGCCAGCAGTTACGAGACAGGGCGAATTACAGATACGCAGTATTTT. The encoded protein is CASSYETGRITDTQYF.

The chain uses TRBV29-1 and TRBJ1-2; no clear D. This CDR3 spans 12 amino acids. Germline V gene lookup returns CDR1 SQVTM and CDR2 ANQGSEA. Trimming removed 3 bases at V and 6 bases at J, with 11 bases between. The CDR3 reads CSVETPGDGYTF. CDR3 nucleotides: TGCAGCGTTGAGACGCCCGGGGATGGCTACACCTTC.

Here the CDR3 reads CASSQDLTSGYIDTQYF. As DNA, the CDR3 is TGCGCCAGCAGCCAAGATTTGACTAGCGGGTATATAGATACGCAGTATTTT. The chain combines TRBV4-1 with TRBJ2-3; 10 positions match TRBD2. CDR1 MGHRA and CDR2 YSYEKL come from the germline V gene. The CDR3 has 17 residues. V shed 0 bases, J shed 5 bases, and the junction held 8 bases outside the gene matches.

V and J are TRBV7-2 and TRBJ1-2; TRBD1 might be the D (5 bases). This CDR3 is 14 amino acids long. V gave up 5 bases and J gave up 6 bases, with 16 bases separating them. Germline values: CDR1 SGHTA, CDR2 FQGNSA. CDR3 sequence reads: CASSPHRQTDGYTF. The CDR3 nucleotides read TGTGCCAGCAGCCCCCACCGACAGACCGATGGCTACACCTTC.

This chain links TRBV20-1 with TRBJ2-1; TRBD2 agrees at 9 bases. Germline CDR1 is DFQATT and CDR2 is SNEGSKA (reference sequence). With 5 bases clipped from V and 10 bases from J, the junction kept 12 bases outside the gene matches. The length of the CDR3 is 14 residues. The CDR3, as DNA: TGCAGTGCTTTGACTAGCGGTGCCTACAGAGAGCAGTTCTTC. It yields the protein CSALTSGAYREQFF.

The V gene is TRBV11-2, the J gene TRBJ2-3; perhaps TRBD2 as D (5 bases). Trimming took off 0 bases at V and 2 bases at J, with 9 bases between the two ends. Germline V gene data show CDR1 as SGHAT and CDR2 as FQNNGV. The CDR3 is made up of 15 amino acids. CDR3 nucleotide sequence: TGTGCCAGCAGCTTAGATCGGGGAGACACAGATACGCAGTATTTT. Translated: CASSLDRGDTDTQYF.

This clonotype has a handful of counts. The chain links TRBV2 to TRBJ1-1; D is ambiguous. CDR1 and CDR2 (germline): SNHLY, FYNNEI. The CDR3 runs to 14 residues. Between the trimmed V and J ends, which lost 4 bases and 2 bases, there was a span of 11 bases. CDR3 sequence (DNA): TGTGCCAGCAGTGTCTCGAGGCAAAACACTGAAGCTTTCTTT. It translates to CASSVSRQNTEAFF.

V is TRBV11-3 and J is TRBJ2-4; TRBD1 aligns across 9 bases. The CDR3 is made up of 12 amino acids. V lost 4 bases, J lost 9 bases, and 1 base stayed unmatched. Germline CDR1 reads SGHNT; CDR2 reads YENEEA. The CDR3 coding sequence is TGTGCCAGCAGCTCGACAGGGGGCATTCAGTACTTC. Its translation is CASSSTGGIQYF.

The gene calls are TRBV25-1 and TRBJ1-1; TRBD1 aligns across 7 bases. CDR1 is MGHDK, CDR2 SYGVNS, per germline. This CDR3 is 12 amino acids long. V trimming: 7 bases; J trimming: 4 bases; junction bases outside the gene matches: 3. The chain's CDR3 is CASKQGSTEAFF. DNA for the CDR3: TGTGCCAGCAAACAGGGGAGCACTGAAGCTTTCTTT.

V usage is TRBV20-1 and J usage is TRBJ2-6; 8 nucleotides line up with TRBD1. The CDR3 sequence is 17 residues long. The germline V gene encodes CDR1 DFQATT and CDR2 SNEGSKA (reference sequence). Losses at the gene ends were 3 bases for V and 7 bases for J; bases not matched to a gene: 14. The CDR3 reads CSASQGAPGYGANVLTF. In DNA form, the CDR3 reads TGCAGTGCTAGCCAGGGGGCGCCCGGATATGGCGCCAACGTCCTGACTTTC.

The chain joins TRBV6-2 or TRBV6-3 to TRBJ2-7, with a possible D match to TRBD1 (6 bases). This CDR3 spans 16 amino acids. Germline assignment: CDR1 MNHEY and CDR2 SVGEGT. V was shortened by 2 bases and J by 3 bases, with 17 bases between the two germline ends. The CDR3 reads CASSYVGRGASYEQYF. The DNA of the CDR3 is TGTGCCAGCAGTTACGTCGGCAGGGGCGCGAGCTACGAGCAGTACTTC.

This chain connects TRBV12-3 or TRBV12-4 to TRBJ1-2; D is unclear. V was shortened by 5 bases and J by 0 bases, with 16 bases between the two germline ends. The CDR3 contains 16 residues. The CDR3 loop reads CASSTGRLLANYGYTF. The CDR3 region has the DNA TGTGCCAGCAGTACCGGACGGCTACTGGCTAACTATGGCTACACCTTC.

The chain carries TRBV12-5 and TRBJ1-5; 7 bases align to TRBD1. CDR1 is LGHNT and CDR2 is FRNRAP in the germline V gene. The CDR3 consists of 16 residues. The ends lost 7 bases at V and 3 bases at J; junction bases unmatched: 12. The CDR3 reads CASVRTGATINQPQHF. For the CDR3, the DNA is TGTGCTAGTGTTAGGACAGGCGCTACCATCAATCAGCCCCAGCATTTT.

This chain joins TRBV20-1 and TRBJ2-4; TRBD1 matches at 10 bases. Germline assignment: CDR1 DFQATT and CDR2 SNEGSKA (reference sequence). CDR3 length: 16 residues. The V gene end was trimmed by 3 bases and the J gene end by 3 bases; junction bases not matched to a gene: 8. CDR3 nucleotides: TGCAGTGCTAGGGCCGGACAGGGGGTTGGCAAAAACATTCAGTACTTC. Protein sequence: CSARAGQGVGKNIQYF.

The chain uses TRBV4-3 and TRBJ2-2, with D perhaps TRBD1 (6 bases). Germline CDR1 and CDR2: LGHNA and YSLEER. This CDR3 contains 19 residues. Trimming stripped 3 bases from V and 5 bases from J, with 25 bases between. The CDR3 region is CASSQLGSARGRGTGELFF. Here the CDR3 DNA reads TGCGCCAGCAGCCAGTTAGGGTCGGCTAGGGGGAGAGGAACCGGGGAGCTGTTTTTT.

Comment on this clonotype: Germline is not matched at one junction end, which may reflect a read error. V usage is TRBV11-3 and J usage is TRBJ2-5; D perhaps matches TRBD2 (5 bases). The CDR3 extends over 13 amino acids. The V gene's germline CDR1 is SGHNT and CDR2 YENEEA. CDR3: CASGLRLAGTQYF. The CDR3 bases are TGTGCCAGCGGCTTAAGGCTAGCTGGGACCCAGTACTTC.

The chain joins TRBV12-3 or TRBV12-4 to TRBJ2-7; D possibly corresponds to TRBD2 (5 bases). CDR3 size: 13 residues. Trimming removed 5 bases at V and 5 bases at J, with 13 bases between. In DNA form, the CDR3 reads TGTGCCAGCAGTCGGTCCGGGAAAAACGAGCAGTACTTC. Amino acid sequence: CASSRSGKNEQYF.

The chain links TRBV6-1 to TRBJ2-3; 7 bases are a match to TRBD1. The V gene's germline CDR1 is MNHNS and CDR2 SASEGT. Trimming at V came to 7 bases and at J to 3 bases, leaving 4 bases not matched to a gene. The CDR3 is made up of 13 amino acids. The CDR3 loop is CASKIQGTDTQYF. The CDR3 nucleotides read TGTGCCAGCAAAATACAGGGGACAGATACGCAGTATTTT.

The CDR3 DNA is TGCGCCAGCAGCCCAAGGGGACAGTTTTTCGGCGAGCAGTACTTC. It codes for CASSPRGQFFGEQYF. The genes are TRBV5-1 and TRBJ2-7, with 7 bases identical to TRBD1. V lost 4 bases to trimming and J lost 6 bases; unmatched junction nucleotides: 13. Germline CDR1 is SGHRS and CDR2 is YFSETQ. The CDR3 totals 15 residues.

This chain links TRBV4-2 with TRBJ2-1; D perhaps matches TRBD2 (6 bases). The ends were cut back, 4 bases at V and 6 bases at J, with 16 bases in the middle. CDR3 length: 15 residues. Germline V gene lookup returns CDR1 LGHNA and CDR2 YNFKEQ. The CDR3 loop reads CASSLVRGGSNEQFF. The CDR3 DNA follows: TGTGCCAGCAGCCTCGTCCGGGGAGGAAGCAATGAGCAGTTCTTC.

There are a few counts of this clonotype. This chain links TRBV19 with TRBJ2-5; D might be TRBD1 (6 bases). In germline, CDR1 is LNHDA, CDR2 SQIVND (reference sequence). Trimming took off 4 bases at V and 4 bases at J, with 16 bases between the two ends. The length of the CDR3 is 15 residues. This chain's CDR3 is CASSTDSQTGETQYF. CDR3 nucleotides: TGTGCCAGTAGTACGGACAGCCAAACGGGAGAGACCCAGTACTTC.

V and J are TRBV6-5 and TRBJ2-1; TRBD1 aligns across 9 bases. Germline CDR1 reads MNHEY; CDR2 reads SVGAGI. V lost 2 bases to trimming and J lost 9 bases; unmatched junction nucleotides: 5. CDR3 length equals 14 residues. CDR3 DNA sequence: TGTGCCAGCAGTTACGACAGGGGGAAAGTTGAGCAGTTCTTC. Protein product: CASSYDRGKVEQFF.

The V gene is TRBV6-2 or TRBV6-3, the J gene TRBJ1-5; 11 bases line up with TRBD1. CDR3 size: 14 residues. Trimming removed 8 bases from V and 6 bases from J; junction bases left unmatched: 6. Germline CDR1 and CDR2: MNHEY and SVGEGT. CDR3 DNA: TGTGCCAGCCTGGACAGGGGGCATGGTCAGCCCCAGCATTTT. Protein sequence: CASLDRGHGQPQHF.

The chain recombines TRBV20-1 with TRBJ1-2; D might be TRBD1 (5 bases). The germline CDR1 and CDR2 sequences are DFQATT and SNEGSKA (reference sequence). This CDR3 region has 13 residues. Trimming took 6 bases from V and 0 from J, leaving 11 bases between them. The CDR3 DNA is TGCAGTGCCGTCGACAGTTCTAACTATGGCTACACCTTC. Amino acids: CSAVDSSNYGYTF.

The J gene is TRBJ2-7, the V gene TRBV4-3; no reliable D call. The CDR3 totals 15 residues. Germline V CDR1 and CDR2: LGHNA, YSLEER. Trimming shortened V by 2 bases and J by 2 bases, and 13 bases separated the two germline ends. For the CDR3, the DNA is TGCGCCAGCAGCCAACAGGCCGGTCCCCCCTACGAGCAGTACTTC. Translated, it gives CASSQQAGPPYEQYF.

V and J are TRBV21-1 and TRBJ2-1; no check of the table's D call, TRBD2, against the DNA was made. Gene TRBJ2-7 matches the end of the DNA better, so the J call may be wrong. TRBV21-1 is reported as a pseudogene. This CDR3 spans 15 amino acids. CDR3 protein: CASSPSWERAIEQYF. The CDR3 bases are TGTGCCAGCAGCCCCTCGTGGGAGCGGGCGATCGAGCAGTACTTC.